These 22 T cell receptor beta chains came from one sample sequenced in a study of cytomegalovirus exposure and HLA in healthy donors. The primer mix had 60 Vbeta and 13 Jbeta primers. TCRdb's copy holds only in-frame clones and misses some; the assay was immunoSEQ multiplex PCR. In the table there are about 120,000 clones, 78% of which are singletons. The source material was PBMCs. These receptors were collected from a woman in her 30s in good health and CMV-seropositive.

This chain links TRBV2 with TRBJ1-4; maybe TRBD1 (6 bases). This CDR3 spans 15 amino acids. The V end lost 6 bases, the J end lost 2 bases, and 13 bases lay between the germline ends. Per the germline V gene, CDR1 is SNHLY and CDR2 is FYNNEI. The CDR3 DNA reads TGTGCCAGCAGGAGTTCAGGGGCGACTAATGAAAAACTGTTTTTT. Its protein is CASRSSGATNEKLFF.

The V and J genes are TRBV6-1 and TRBJ2-3; 7 bases are shared with TRBD1. Germline V lookup: CDR1 MNHNS, CDR2 SASEGT. The V gene end was trimmed by 6 bases and the J gene end by 1 base; junction bases not matched to a gene: 7. The CDR3 is 15 amino acids. The CDR3 loop reads CASSYRGRGTDTQYF. DNA for the CDR3: TGTGCCAGCAGCTACAGGGGTAGGGGCACAGATACGCAGTATTTT.

V is TRBV7-8 and J is TRBJ2-7; tentatively, D is TRBD2 (7 bases). Trimming shortened V by 7 bases and J by 6 bases, and 28 bases separated the two germline ends. The CDR3 loop spans 17 amino acids. The V gene's germline CDR1 is SGHVS and CDR2 FQNEAQ. The CDR3 nucleotides read TGTGCCAGCAACCCCAGGGGAGGGGGGGCCAATTCGGGCGAGCAGTACTTC. As protein: CASNPRGGGANSGEQYF.

Here the CDR3 reads CASSPQSQETQYF. In DNA, the CDR3 is TGTGCCAGCTCACCACAGAGCCAAGAGACCCAGTACTTC. The V and J genes are TRBV18 and TRBJ2-5, with D hard to call. Germline lookup yields CDR1 KGHSH and CDR2 LQKENI. The ends were cut back, 1 base at V and 1 base at J, with 4 bases in the middle. This CDR3 has 13 residues.

The chain links TRBV28 to TRBJ2-1; TRBD2 matches at 7 bases. The J segment lost 9 bases and the V segment lost 7 bases, leaving 12 bases of the junction unmatched. The germline CDR1 and CDR2 sequences are MDHEN and SYDVKM. The CDR3 extends over 14 amino acids. The CDR3 nucleotides are TGTGCCAGCACCGTCTACGCGGGGGAGGGTGAGCAGTTCTTC. This gives the protein CASTVYAGEGEQFF.

The chain links TRBV5-4 to TRBJ2-7, with 7 nucleotides matching TRBD1. V lost 2 bases to trimming and J lost 7 bases; unmatched junction nucleotides: 6. Germline CDR1 is SGHNT and CDR2 is YYREEE (reference sequence). CDR3 length: 13 amino acids. The CDR3 nucleotides read TGTGCCAGCAGCTTTAACAGGGGCGAAGAGCAGTACTTC. Protein sequence: CASSFNRGEEQYF.

V and J are TRBV6-1 and TRBJ1-2; D perhaps matches TRBD1 (6 bases). The length of the CDR3 is 13 residues. Germline loops: CDR1 MNHNS, CDR2 SASEGT. V was shortened by 3 bases and J by 7 bases, with 12 bases between the two germline ends. Here the CDR3 reads CASSDPGQFGYTF. Written as DNA, the CDR3 is TGTGCCAGCAGTGATCCGGGACAATTTGGCTACACCTTC.

The CDR3 DNA reads as TGTGCCAGCAGCTTTATAGGGGACGAGCAGTACTTC. This gives the protein CASSFIGDEQYF. The J gene is TRBJ2-7, the V gene TRBV11-2; perhaps TRBD1 as D (5 bases). V was cut by 3 bases and J by 5 bases, with 8 bases left in between. This CDR3 comprises 12 residues. Per the germline V gene, CDR1 is SGHAT and CDR2 is FQNNGV.

There are many counts of this clone. The chain recombines TRBV4-3 with TRBJ2-2; TRBD2 agrees at 10 bases. Germline V gene lookup returns CDR1 LGHNA and CDR2 YSLEER. The ends lost 3 bases at V and 3 bases at J; junction bases unmatched: 4. There are 16 residues in the CDR3. The CDR3 here is CASSHTAGGYTGELFF. For the CDR3, the DNA is TGCGCCAGCAGCCACACAGCGGGGGGGTACACCGGGGAGCTGTTTTTT.

The chain carries TRBV7-3 and TRBJ2-3; 14 bases are shared with TRBD2. This CDR3 has 17 amino acids. Germline V lookup: CDR1 SGHTA, CDR2 FQGTGA. V was clipped by 5 bases and J by 3 bases; unmatched bases: 7. This CDR3 reads CASSRGLAGGGTDTQYF. The CDR3 coding sequence is TGTGCCAGCAGCCGCGGACTAGCGGGGGGAGGTACAGATACGCAGTATTTT.

The rearrangement uses TRBV7-2 and TRBJ2-3, with D possibly TRBD2 on 5 matching bases. V was shortened by 1 base and J by 3 bases, with 14 bases between the two germline ends. The length of the CDR3 is 16 residues. Per germline, CDR1 SGHTA and CDR2 FQGNSA. The CDR3 sequence: CASSLVPAGGTDTQYF. The CDR3 bases are TGTGCCAGCAGCTTAGTCCCGGCCGGCGGGACAGATACGCAGTATTTT. Complete variable domain (other parts from reference TRBV7-2 and TRBJ2-3): GAGVSQSPSNKVTEKGKDVELRCDPISGHTALYWYRQSLGQGLEFLIYFQGNSAPDKSGLPSDRFSAERTGGSVSTLTIQRTQQEDSAVYLCASSLVPAGGTDTQYFGPGTRLTVL.

The CDR3 spells CASSSPSTGELFF. CDR3 DNA: TGTGCCAGCAGTTCCCCGAGCACCGGGGAGCTGTTTTTT. The genes are TRBV6-5 and TRBJ2-2; no clear D. The CDR3 covers 13 residues. Trimming took 4 bases from V and 4 from J, leaving 7 bases between them. Germline V gene sequence: CDR1 MNHEY, CDR2 SVGAGI.

This chain connects TRBV30 to TRBJ2-5, with 8 bases that match TRBD1. The J call may be faulty, since TRBJ2-7 better matches the DNA end. Germline V gene sequence: CDR1 GTSNPN, CDR2 SVGIG (reference sequence). The CDR3 runs to 14 residues. CDR3 sequence (DNA): TGTGCCTGGAGAAGAAACAGGGGGTCCGGCGAGCAGTACTTC. Its translation: CAWRRNRGSGEQYF.

The V and J genes are TRBV7-2 and TRBJ1-2; D is possibly TRBD1 (6 bases). The ends were cut back, 5 bases at V and 8 bases at J, with 12 bases in the middle. CDR1 and CDR2 (germline): SGHTA, FQGNSA. The CDR3 is 12 residues long. This CDR3 reads CASSEQGRGYTF. The CDR3 DNA is TGTGCCAGCAGCGAACAGGGTCGGGGCTACACCTTC.

This rearrangement joins TRBV5-1 to TRBJ2-2; TRBD2 is a possible D gene (7 bases). Germline assignment: CDR1 SGHRS and CDR2 YFSETQ. Trimming cost V 5 bases and J 5 bases, with 13 bases left between them. CDR3 length equals 14 residues. The CDR3 reads CASSVGGETGELFF. The CDR3 DNA sequence: TGCGCCAGCAGTGTAGGGGGGGAGACCGGGGAGCTGTTTTTT.

As concerns this clone: This specimen includes other DNA sequences encoding the same CDR3. This chain uses TRBV7-9 with TRBJ2-1; TRBD2 matches at 9 bases. The CDR3 extends over 13 amino acids. Germline lookup yields CDR1 SEHNR and CDR2 FQNEAQ (reference sequence). V lost 5 bases to trimming and J lost 8 bases; unmatched junction nucleotides: 4. The CDR3 nucleotides read TGTGCCAGCAGCCCGCGGGGGGGGTATGAGCAGTTCTTC. It encodes CASSPRGGYEQFF.

This rearrangement joins TRBV28 to TRBJ1-4; 10 bases fit TRBD1. J was trimmed by 5 bases and V by 7 bases; bases with no gene match: 4. Per the germline V gene, CDR1 is MDHEN and CDR2 is SYDVKM. The CDR3 is 14 amino acids. The CDR3 reads CASKPGQGNEKLFF. CDR3 in DNA: TGTGCCAGCAAGCCGGGACAGGGGAATGAAAAACTGTTTTTT. The full variable domain, completed using reference TRBV28 and TRBJ1-4, is DVKVTQSSRYLVKRTGEKVFLECVQDMDHENMFWYRQDPGLGLRLIYFSYDVKMKEKGDIPEGYSVSREKKERFSLILESASTNQTSMYLCASKPGQGNEKLFFGSGTQLSVL.

The sample holds one count of this clone. The chain couples TRBV6-1 to TRBJ2-7, with D possibly TRBD1 on 6 matching bases. Trimming left V 5 bases short and J 4 bases short, with 18 bases between. This CDR3 contains 15 residues. CDR1 and CDR2 (germline): MNHNS, SASEGT. The CDR3 DNA follows: TGTGCCAGCAGTCTTGGTCCAGGGGTAGCTTACGAGCAGTACTTC. Translation gives CASSLGPGVAYEQYF.

The gene calls are TRBV19 and TRBJ1-1, with 7 bases matching TRBD1. The CDR3 is made up of 15 amino acids. In germline, CDR1 is LNHDA, CDR2 SQIVND (reference sequence). V gave up 5 bases and J gave up 2 bases; unmatched junction bases: 8. The CDR3 sequence: CASSVTGTDNTEAFF. CDR3 nucleotide sequence: TGTGCCAGTAGTGTTACCGGGACAGACAACACTGAAGCTTTCTTT.

This clone was detected a few times. The rearrangement uses TRBV7-2 and TRBJ2-1; TRBD1 matches at 7 bases. After removal of 3 bases from V and 9 bases from J, the junction contained 2 bases not matched to a gene. The CDR3 loop spans 12 amino acids. Germline lookup yields CDR1 SGHTA and CDR2 FQGNSA. CDR3 in amino acids: CASSLTGTEQFF. The CDR3 DNA reads as TGTGCCAGCAGCTTGACAGGGACTGAGCAGTTCTTC.

The V call is TRBV11-2, the J call TRBJ2-3; D uncertain. The CDR3 consists of 12 residues. Trimming took 4 bases from V and 5 from J, leaving 7 bases between them. In germline, CDR1 is SGHAT, CDR2 FQNNGV. The CDR3 DNA is TGTGCCAGCAGCTCCGTCCTAGATACGCAGTATTTT. As protein: CASSSVLDTQYF.

V usage is TRBV5-4 and J usage is TRBJ2-3; 8 bases map to TRBD2. After removal of 7 bases from V and 2 bases from J, the junction contained 6 bases not matched to a gene. The CDR3 extends over 14 amino acids. Germline V lookup: CDR1 SGHNT, CDR2 YYREEE (reference sequence). The CDR3 DNA sequence: TGTGCCAGCCAGCTCGGGGGGGCCACAGATACGCAGTATTTT. The encoded protein is CASQLGGATDTQYF.